This TCR beta chain was identified in a study of tumor-infiltrating lymphocytes in primary liver carcinoma. Study summary: Patients were men and women aged 30 to 69 years. Study-wide findings and caveats: With p = 0.039, the top-250-clone fraction in tumors significantly exceeded that in blood.

As for this clonotype: Its antigen is not known. The junction differs from germline at one of its ends, possibly a read error.

This CDR3 is built from 15 residues. Germline CDR1 is SGHAT and CDR2 is FQNNGV. Scientists recovered RNA and DNA together from approximately 20-30 mg of unsorted bulk tissue. With a constant-region primer, TCR beta cDNA was made from about 0.5 ug of total RNA. Three rounds of nested multiplex PCR with slightly modified ARM-PCR produced TCR beta libraries. Rounds one and two of PCR, each of approximately 11 cycles, were primed with TRBV1-TRBV30 forward primers and a C-beta reverse primer. TCRdb re-analysed the multiplex PCR reads in MiXCR, keeping a single row per CDR3 protein. The sample carries 80,000 or so distinct CDR3 sequences, 70% to 80% recorded once.

The chain links TRBV11-2 to TRBJ2-4; D is possibly TRBD1 (6 bases). Input material: liver tumor tissue from sampling region 4. Subset described: tumor region T4, right-lateral pole. The TCR sequence derives from a woman aged 55-70 years with primary liver carcinoma and hepatitis B virus infection. CDR3 sequence reads: CASSLDGWGRDIQNF. The DNA of the CDR3 is TGTGCTAGCAGCTTAGATGGTTGGGGGCGCGACATTCAGAATTTC.